One and the same sample provided the 21 T cell receptor beta chains below, sequenced in a study of shared clonotypes between healthy human individuals. Profiled with immunoSEQ multiplex PCR; TCRdb holds only in-frame clones, not every one. The sample holds under 350,000 clones, roughly 87% seen once. Material for sequencing was memory CD8+ T cells sorted from blood. The subset here: CD45RO+ cells pooled with CCR7-negative TemRA cells. These TCRs come from a man aged 18 to 35 in good health.

Details on this clone: The identical CDR3 is also encoded by other nucleotide sequences in the sample. This sequence joins TRBV19 and TRBJ2-1, with TRBD2 identical over 10 bases. The CDR3 loop spans 15 amino acids. Trimming removed 5 bases from V and 4 bases from J; junction bases left unmatched: 5. Germline-derived CDR1 and CDR2 are LNHDA and SQIVND (reference sequence). CDR3 residues: CASSLGLAVYNEQFF. In DNA, the CDR3 is TGTGCCAGTAGTCTCGGACTAGCGGTGTACAATGAGCAGTTCTTC.

On this clone: Other DNA variants within this sample encode the same CDR3. The rearrangement joins TRBV29-1 to TRBJ1-1; D is unclear. The CDR3 totals 10 residues. The germline V and J ends were trimmed by 4 bases and 2 bases, with 2 bases remaining between them. Germline-derived CDR1 and CDR2 are SQVTM and ANQGSEA. The CDR3 region has the DNA TGCAGCGTTGTAAACACTGAAGCTTTCTTT. Encoded protein: CSVVNTEAFF.

The chain combines TRBV10-1 with TRBJ2-7; 7 bases are shared with TRBD1. CDR1 and CDR2 (germline): WNHNN, SYGVQD (reference sequence). J was trimmed by 2 bases and V by 6 bases; bases with no gene match: 4. The CDR3 runs 13 residues. CDR3 region: CASSPGGTYEQYF. The DNA for the CDR3 is TGCGCCAGCAGCCCAGGGGGAACCTACGAGCAGTACTTC.

The chain couples TRBV5-5 to TRBJ1-1; D gene uncertain. The V and J ends lost 0 bases and 5 bases respectively, with 8 bases between them. Germline CDR1 SGHKS, CDR2 YYEKEE (reference sequence). The CDR3 extends over 13 amino acids. CDR3 coding DNA: TGTGCCAGCAGCTTGGGGATAGGGACTGAAGCTTTCTTT. The encoded protein is CASSLGIGTEAFF.

The chain uses TRBV28 and TRBJ1-1; D is unclear. Germline CDR1 is MDHEN and CDR2 is SYDVKM. CDR3 size: 14 residues. Trimming shortened V by 3 bases and J by 1 base, and 9 bases separated the two germline ends. The CDR3: CASSFFLENTEAFF. The CDR3 coding sequence is TGTGCCAGCAGTTTTTTCTTGGAGAACACTGAAGCTTTCTTT.

V gene TRBV5-4 combines with J gene TRBJ2-1, with D perhaps matching TRBD1 (6 bases). This CDR3 is built from 16 residues. The V gene's germline CDR1 is SGHNT and CDR2 YYREEE (reference sequence). The ends were cut back, 1 base at V and 0 bases at J, with 11 bases in the middle. CDR3 sequence: CASSLMGHSSYNEQFF. CDR3 DNA sequence: TGTGCCAGCAGCTTGATGGGACATAGCTCCTACAATGAGCAGTTCTTC.

This clone showed up just a few times. The V call is TRBV29-1, the J call TRBJ1-1; a weak D match, TRBD1 (5 bases). Trimming removed 7 bases from V and 4 bases from J, with 7 bases in between. The CDR3 is 10 amino acids. The germline V gene has CDR1 SQVTM and CDR2 ANQGSEA. CDR3 sequence: CSAGGTEAFF. Here the CDR3 DNA reads TGCAGCGCGGGGGGCACTGAAGCTTTCTTT.

The rearrangement links TRBV5-4 to TRBJ1-1, with 10 bases aligning to TRBD1. The CDR3 totals 15 residues. The V and J ends lost 3 bases and 7 bases, in that order; junction bases with no gene match: 9. Germline CDR1 reads SGHNT; CDR2 reads YYREEE (reference sequence). The CDR3 loop reads CASSSPGTGAIEAFF. The DNA of the CDR3 is TGTGCCAGCAGCTCCCCCGGGACAGGGGCGATTGAAGCTTTCTTT.

This sequence joins TRBV4-3 and TRBJ2-7; D unresolved. Germline loops: CDR1 LGHNA, CDR2 YSLEER. V gave up 0 bases and J gave up 0 bases, with 12 bases separating them. The CDR3 is made up of 16 amino acids. The CDR3 reads CASSQDLSQSSYEQYF. CDR3 nucleotide sequence: TGCGCCAGCAGCCAAGATCTCTCACAGAGCTCCTACGAGCAGTACTTC.

The chain joins TRBV15 to TRBJ2-1; D possibly uses TRBD1 or TRBD2 (5 bases each). Looked up from germline, CDR1 is LNHNV and CDR2 is YYDKDF (reference sequence). This CDR3 spans 15 amino acids. V lost 5 bases and J lost 3, with 14 bases in between. The CDR3, as DNA: TGTGCCACCAGCGGTAGGGACGGCCACTACAATGAGCAGTTCTTC. It specifies CATSGRDGHYNEQFF. The entire variable domain, with the rest obtained from reference TRBV15 and TRBJ2-1, is as follows: DAMVIQNPRYQVTQFGKPVTLSCSQTLNHNVMYWYQQKSSQAPKLLFHYYDKDFNNEADTPDNFQSRRPNTSFCFLDIRSPGLGDTAMYLCATSGRDGHYNEQFFGPGTRLTVL.

As for this clone: Other DNA sequences in this specimen translate into the identical CDR3. CDR3 sequence reads: CASSYGLDYEQYF. CDR3 sequence (DNA): TGTGCCAGCAGTTACGGGCTAGACTACGAGCAGTACTTC. V and J are TRBV6-6 and TRBJ2-7; D call uncertain. CDR1 and CDR2 (germline): MNHNY, SVGAGI (reference sequence). CDR3 length equals 13 residues. V was cut by 2 bases and J by 3 bases, with 8 bases left in between.

The chain carries TRBV5-6 and TRBJ1-1; the match to TRBD1 covers 7 bases. The CDR3 totals 16 residues. Germline V gene lookup returns CDR1 SGHDT and CDR2 YYEEEE. The ends lost 0 bases at V and 1 base at J; junction bases unmatched: 6. The CDR3 loop reads CASSLAQGDRNTEAFF. CDR3 bases: TGTGCCAGCAGCTTGGCGCAGGGGGACCGGAACACTGAAGCTTTCTTT. Full variable domain (outside the CDR3, taken from reference TRBV5-6 and TRBJ1-1): DAGVTQSPTHLIKTRGQQVTLRCSPKSGHDTVSWYQQALGQGPQFIFQYYEEEERQRGNFPDRFSGHQFPNYSSELNVNALLLGDSALYLCASSLAQGDRNTEAFFGQGTRLTVV.

The chain combines TRBV7-9 with TRBJ1-6; 7 bases map to TRBD1. Per the germline V gene, CDR1 is SEHNR and CDR2 is FQNEAQ (reference sequence). V lost 3 bases, J lost 6 bases, and 5 bases stayed unmatched. This CDR3 spans 15 amino acids. CDR3 amino acids: CASSFPGGINSPLHF. As DNA, the CDR3 is TGTGCCAGCAGCTTCCCAGGGGGGATTAATTCACCCCTCCACTTT.

The chain links TRBV6-1 to TRBJ2-1; perhaps TRBD2 as D (5 bases). Germline V gene lookup returns CDR1 MNHNS and CDR2 SASEGT. The length of the CDR3 is 14 residues. V lost 6 bases, J lost 3 bases, and 12 bases lay in between. Written as DNA, the CDR3 is TGTGCCAGCAGACCCGAGGGCCTCTACAATGAGCAGTTCTTC. It yields the protein CASRPEGLYNEQFF.

This chain connects TRBV7-9 to TRBJ1-2; no definite D call. The CDR3 contains 12 residues. Trimming removed 3 bases at V and 3 bases at J, with 5 bases between. CDR1 is SEHNR, CDR2 FQNEAQ, per germline (reference sequence). The chain's CDR3 is CASSFGDYGYTF. The DNA for the CDR3 is TGTGCCAGCAGCTTCGGGGACTATGGCTACACCTTC.

The CDR3, as DNA: TGTGCCAGCAGCCTCCTTTTGTGGGAGCAAGAGACCCAGTACTTC. This codes for CASSLLLWEQETQYF. This sequence joins TRBV11-2 and TRBJ2-5; D may be TRBD2 (5 bases). Germline V lookup: CDR1 SGHAT, CDR2 FQNNGV. The CDR3 runs to 15 residues. Trimming removed 5 bases at V and 2 bases at J, with 15 bases between.

The chain combines TRBV6-5 with TRBJ2-7; perhaps D is TRBD1 or TRBD2 (5 bases each). Trimming left V 5 bases short and J 3 bases short, with 17 bases between. This CDR3 has 15 residues. Germline V CDR1 and CDR2: MNHEY, SVGAGI. CDR3 loop: CASSHVDIAFYEQYF. The CDR3 bases are TGTGCCAGCAGTCACGTGGACATAGCGTTCTACGAGCAGTACTTC.

This chain uses TRBV27 with TRBJ1-2, with a tentative D call TRBD1 (5 bases). Germline V CDR1 and CDR2: MNHEY, SMNVEV (reference sequence). V shed 3 bases and J shed 1 base, with 9 bases lying between them. This CDR3 has 14 residues. The chain's CDR3 is CASSFKGINYGYTF. CDR3 sequence (DNA): TGTGCCAGCAGTTTCAAGGGGATTAACTATGGCTACACCTTC.

The V call is TRBV4-1, the J call TRBJ1-1, with 9 bases fitting TRBD1. V gave up 6 bases and J gave up 1 base; unmatched junction bases: 3. There are 14 residues in the CDR3. Germline V gene data show CDR1 as MGHRA and CDR2 as YSYEKL. The CDR3 sequence is CASRRTGENTEAFF. DNA of the CDR3: TGCGCCAGCAGAAGGACAGGGGAGAACACTGAAGCTTTCTTT.

This sequence joins TRBV13 and TRBJ2-5; TRBD1 might be the D (5 bases). Deletions cut 5 bases from V and 4 bases from J, with 11 bases between. Germline values: CDR1 PRHDT, CDR2 FYEKMQ (reference sequence). The CDR3 spans 13 residues. In DNA, the CDR3 is TGTGCCAGCAGCCCTGGGCAGGGAGAGACCCAGTACTTC. This sequence encodes CASSPGQGETQYF.

The V gene is TRBV10-3, the J gene TRBJ2-1; 10 positions match TRBD2. Germline lookup yields CDR1 ENHRY and CDR2 SYGVKD. V dropped 4 bases and J dropped 4; count of bases not matched to a gene: 4. CDR3 size: 15 residues. CDR3 residues: CAISVELAGYNEQFF. The CDR3 DNA follows: TGTGCCATCAGTGTCGAACTAGCGGGGTACAATGAGCAGTTCTTC.